The 30 T cell receptor beta chains below all came from one sample that was sequenced in a study of T cells after yellow fever vaccination (dated by TCRdb to the late 2010s). Taken with the paper, the label for treatment or condition translates to: live attenuated yellow fever vaccine strain. Library method: 5' RACE. Sequencing was carried out with an Illumina HiSeq 2500. TCRdb applied fastp at Q25 and MiXCR to the public reads, then kept only in-frame beta chains. Every CDR3 protein is listed once, alongside the most common genes and DNA of its rows. The sample contains 200,000 to 250,000 distinct CDR3 sequences, less than 8.5% of them found a single time. About 0.85% of the sample is taken by the ten largest. Sequenced here: CD4+ T cells sorted from PBMCs, sampled 15 days after the yellow fever booster vaccination. These receptors were collected from a man aged 30 to 39 who received the YFV17D yellow fever vaccine.

This clonotype occurred a few times. This chain connects TRBV3-1 to TRBJ2-1; D remains ambiguous. Germline V gene sequence: CDR1 LGHDT, CDR2 YNNKEL (reference sequence). V was trimmed by 1 base and J by 8 bases, leaving 12 bases between them. This CDR3 is 14 amino acids long. CDR3 residues: CASSQGINRDEQFF. For the CDR3, the DNA is TGTGCCAGCAGCCAAGGTATTAACCGGGATGAGCAGTTCTTC.

Only a few counts were recorded for this clonotype. The genes are TRBV6-1 and TRBJ2-5, with 10 bases fitting TRBD1. This CDR3 region has 15 residues. The V and J ends lost 7 bases and 5 bases, in that order; junction bases with no gene match: 10. Germline loops: CDR1 MNHNS, CDR2 SASEGT. CDR3 nucleotides: TGTGCCAGCAAACTCGGGACAGGGGCTGAGGAGACCCAGTACTTC. It encodes CASKLGTGAEETQYF.

CDR3 DNA sequence: TGTGCCACCAGCAGAGACTTGCAGGCCAACTATGGCTACACCTTC. This sequence encodes CATSRDLQANYGYTF. V usage is TRBV15 and J usage is TRBJ1-2; unclear D gene. The germline V and J ends were trimmed by 0 bases and 2 bases, with 10 bases remaining between them. This CDR3 has 15 amino acids. Germline V gene lookup returns CDR1 LNHNV and CDR2 YYDKDF (reference sequence).

The V and J genes are TRBV20-1 and TRBJ1-4; D perhaps matches TRBD1 (6 bases). Deletions cut 6 bases from V and 4 bases from J, with 15 bases between. The CDR3 runs 14 residues. Germline CDR1 reads DFQATT; CDR2 reads SNEGSKA (reference sequence). The CDR3 sequence: CSARQAPGNEKLFF. The CDR3 bases are TGCAGTGCGCGACAGGCTCCAGGTAATGAAAAACTGTTTTTT.

This clonotype appeared a few times. This chain links TRBV29-1 with TRBJ1-5; a possible D gene is TRBD1 (5 bases). V was clipped by 6 bases and J by 7 bases, with 19 bases between them. Germline loops: CDR1 SQVTM, CDR2 ANQGSEA. The CDR3 runs 14 residues. CDR3 region: CSVGGTRGDQPQHF. The CDR3 DNA follows: TGCAGCGTCGGAGGGACCCGAGGGGACCAGCCCCAGCATTTT. Supplemented by reference TRBV29-1 and TRBJ1-5, the full variable domain reads SAVISQKPSRDICQRGTSLTIQCQVDSQVTMMFWYRQQPGQSLTLIATANQGSEATYESGFVIDKFPISRPNLTFSTLTVSNMSPEDSSIYLCSVGGTRGDQPQHFGDGTRLSIL.

In its sample, this clonotype was seen many times. V is TRBV5-1 and J is TRBJ2-7; 8 bases align to TRBD2. Germline V gene sequence: CDR1 SGHRS, CDR2 YFSETQ. V lost 4 bases, J lost 6 bases, and 12 bases stayed unmatched. The CDR3 runs 15 residues. CDR3 nucleotide sequence: TGCGCCAGCAGCCAATCCGGGACTAGGGATTTCGAGCAGTACTTC. Its protein is CASSQSGTRDFEQYF.

This clonotype came up many times. The V and J genes are TRBV10-3 and TRBJ2-5, with 8 bases lining up with TRBD1. V lost 4 bases, J lost 2 bases, and 3 bases stayed unmatched. Germline V gives CDR1 ENHRY, CDR2 SYGVKD. CDR3 length: 14 amino acids. The CDR3 protein is CAISAGQGQETQYF. DNA of the CDR3: TGTGCCATCAGTGCAGGACAGGGACAAGAGACCCAGTACTTC.

This clonotype was seen only a few times. This chain links TRBV2 with TRBJ2-2; TRBD2 might be the D (5 bases). With 7 bases removed from V and 4 bases from J, the gap between germline ends came to 16 bases. Germline assignment: CDR1 SNHLY and CDR2 FYNNEI. The CDR3 runs to 15 residues. CDR3 in DNA: TGTGCCAGCAAACCCGAGGGAGTAGCCACCGGGGAGCTGTTTTTT. It translates to CASKPEGVATGELFF. Full variable domain (remainder filled in from reference TRBV2 and TRBJ2-2): EPEVTQTPSHQVTQMGQEVILRCVPISNHLYFYWYRQILGQKVEFLVSFYNNEISEKSEIFDDQFSVERPDGSNFTLKIRSTKLEDSAMYFCASKPEGVATGELFFGEGSRLTVL.

The rearrangement links TRBV29-1 to TRBJ2-2, with D perhaps matching TRBD1 (6 bases). This CDR3 comprises 14 residues. Germline V gene lookup returns CDR1 SQVTM and CDR2 ANQGSEA. Deletions cut 4 bases from V and 0 bases from J, with 9 bases between. The CDR3 sequence is CSVVGTPNTGELFF. CDR3 in DNA: TGCAGCGTTGTAGGGACACCGAACACCGGGGAGCTGTTTTTT.

The genes are TRBV3-1 and TRBJ2-2, with D perhaps TRBD2 (6 bases). V lost 3 bases and J 0 bases, leaving 14 bases between the germline ends. There are 17 residues in the CDR3. The V gene's germline CDR1 is LGHDT and CDR2 YNNKEL (reference sequence). Here the CDR3 DNA reads TGTGCCAGCAGCCAGCGGCTAGCGTTTACGAACACCGGGGAGCTGTTTTTT. This codes for CASSQRLAFTNTGELFF.

The rearrangement uses TRBV28 and TRBJ2-1, with a tentative D call TRBD1 (5 bases). The ends were cut back, 6 bases at V and 9 bases at J, with 18 bases in the middle. The CDR3 totals 14 residues. Germline CDR1 MDHEN, CDR2 SYDVKM. The CDR3 coding sequence is TGTGCCAGCAGACCCCCAGGGTCCCGGGTTGAGCAGTTCTTC. Translation: CASRPPGSRVEQFF.

The chain links TRBV18 to TRBJ2-1; D not certain. This CDR3 is 15 amino acids long. Germline V gene data show CDR1 as KGHSH and CDR2 as LQKENI. Trimming left V 5 bases short and J 0 bases short, with 11 bases between. Written as DNA, the CDR3 is TGTGCCAGCTCATCCGGACCCCACTCCTACAATGAGCAGTTCTTC. Translating it yields CASSSGPHSYNEQFF.

This CDR3 reads CAISDSGPTYNEQFF. CDR3 coding DNA: TGTGCCATCAGTGATTCAGGGCCCACCTACAATGAGCAGTTCTTC. J is TRBJ2-1 and V is TRBV10-3, with a possible D match to TRBD1 (5 bases). The CDR3 has 15 residues. V was clipped by 3 bases and J by 2 bases, with 11 bases between them. CDR1 and CDR2 (germline): ENHRY, SYGVKD.

The chain couples TRBV4-3 to TRBJ2-1, with TRBD2 matching 8 bases. Per germline, CDR1 LGHNA and CDR2 YSLEER. The CDR3 runs 18 residues. J was trimmed by 7 bases and V by 1 base; bases with no gene match: 15. CDR3 bases: TGCGCCAGCAGCCAAGGGTCCGGGGCGGGAGGTTCGAAAAATGAGCAGTTCTTC. It encodes CASSQGSGAGGSKNEQFF.

This clonotype appeared many times. The chain recombines TRBV12-3 or TRBV12-4 with TRBJ2-5; D might be TRBD2 (6 bases). V shed 7 bases and J shed 4 bases, with 13 bases lying between them. The CDR3 has 13 residues. Written as DNA, the CDR3 is TGTGCCAGCAAAAAGCGGGCAGGAGAGACCCAGTACTTC. This encodes CASKKRAGETQYF.

This clonotype has just a few counts. This chain links TRBV5-1 with TRBJ1-6; 7 nucleotides align to TRBD1. The CDR3 consists of 14 residues. The germline V gene has CDR1 SGHRS and CDR2 YFSETQ. V lost 2 bases to trimming and J lost 8 bases; unmatched junction nucleotides: 4. DNA for the CDR3: TGCGCCAGCAGCTTCCAGGGGGTGGATTCACCCCTCCACTTT. It encodes CASSFQGVDSPLHF.

Only a few counts were recorded for this clonotype. This sequence joins TRBV18 and TRBJ1-3; unclear D gene. Trimming took 3 bases from V and 0 from J, leaving 12 bases between them. The V gene's germline CDR1 is KGHSH and CDR2 LQKENI. The CDR3 length is 16 residues. The CDR3 sequence is CASSPVALTSGNTIYF. DNA of the CDR3: TGTGCCAGCTCACCCGTGGCACTGACCTCTGGAAACACCATATATTTT.

This chain uses TRBV5-6 with TRBJ1-2; tentative D call: TRBD1 (6 bases). Germline values: CDR1 SGHDT, CDR2 YYEEEE. This CDR3 has 16 residues. V dropped 4 bases and J dropped 8 bases, with 24 bases sitting between them. The CDR3 loop reads CASSILTGHLTRGYTF. The CDR3 coding sequence is TGTGCCAGCAGCATCTTAACGGGACACCTTACCAGGGGCTACACCTTC.

Many counts were recorded for this clonotype. The V gene is TRBV20-1, the J gene TRBJ2-3; D is undetermined. Germline V gene data show CDR1 as DFQATT and CDR2 as SNEGSKA (reference sequence). Trimming shortened V by 0 bases and J by 5 bases, and 18 bases separated the two germline ends. This CDR3 spans 16 amino acids. The chain's CDR3 is CSARDPAHRVGDTQYF. The CDR3 DNA reads TGCAGTGCTAGAGACCCTGCGCACCGGGTAGGAGATACGCAGTATTTT.

The J gene is TRBJ2-7, the V gene TRBV21-1; the table's TRBD1 call for D was not verified on the DNA. TRBV21-1 is shown as a pseudogene. This CDR3 is built from 14 residues. For the CDR3, the DNA is TGTGCCAGCAGCAAAGAGACAGGCTCCTACGAGCAGTACTTC. It encodes CASSKETGSYEQYF.

This clonotype was recorded many times. The V gene is TRBV3-1, the J gene TRBJ2-7; D remains unclear. The CDR3 length is 13 residues. V lost 1 base and J 4 bases, leaving 8 bases between the germline ends. CDR1 and CDR2 (germline): LGHDT, YNNKEL (reference sequence). The CDR3 loop is CASSQATQYEQYF. DNA for the CDR3: TGTGCCAGCAGCCAAGCTACTCAATACGAGCAGTACTTC.

This clonotype was observed many times. The chain has TRBV7-3 and TRBJ2-1; D is ambiguous. The CDR3 extends over 14 amino acids. Germline lookup yields CDR1 SGHTA and CDR2 FQGTGA. The ends were cut back, 2 bases at V and 10 bases at J, with 15 bases in the middle. Here the CDR3 DNA reads TGTGCCAGCAGCTTAGGTTTCGGCCCTATGGAGCAGTTCTTC. This sequence encodes CASSLGFGPMEQFF.

There are a few counts of this clonotype. The chain uses TRBV6-5 and TRBJ2-1, with 8 bases fitting TRBD2. The V segment lost 3 bases and the J segment 4 bases; nucleotides outside the gene matches: 8. CDR3 length: 16 amino acids. Looked up from germline, CDR1 is MNHEY and CDR2 is SVGAGI. The CDR3 loop is CASSYFGTSYYNEQFF. CDR3 DNA sequence: TGTGCCAGCAGTTATTTTGGGACTAGTTATTACAATGAGCAGTTCTTC.

There are a few counts of this clonotype. V is TRBV7-9 and J is TRBJ2-2, with D perhaps TRBD2 (6 bases). CDR3 size: 15 residues. Germline CDR1 is SEHNR and CDR2 is FQNEAQ (reference sequence). V lost 7 bases, J lost 6 bases, and 18 bases lay in between. Here the CDR3 reads CASTLQTSSSGELFF. CDR3 DNA sequence: TGTGCCAGCACCCTCCAGACTAGTTCGTCCGGGGAGCTGTTTTTT.

This chain links TRBV12-3 or TRBV12-4 with TRBJ1-6; TRBD1 might be the D (5 bases). CDR3 size: 14 residues. V dropped 5 bases and J dropped 11 bases, with 16 bases sitting between them. DNA of the CDR3: TGTGCCAGCAGTCCGGGGGGGATAGGAACACCCCTCCACTTT. Its translation: CASSPGGIGTPLHF.

This clonotype was observed at least ten times. The chain employs TRBV12-3 or TRBV12-4 and TRBJ2-1, with unresolved D. Trimming left V 4 bases short and J 7 bases short, with 8 bases between. The CDR3 length is 12 residues. The CDR3 loop is CASSSFKNEQFF. DNA of the CDR3: TGTGCCAGCAGTTCTTTTAAGAATGAGCAGTTCTTC.

This clonotype was counted ten times or more. J is TRBJ2-4 and V is TRBV29-1, with D hard to call. The germline V gene encodes CDR1 SQVTM and CDR2 ANQGSEA. The length of the CDR3 is 14 residues. V was shortened by 4 bases and J by 1 base, with 11 bases between the two germline ends. The CDR3 DNA follows: TGCAGCGTTGCAGCCGGCTCGGCCAAAAACATTCAGTACTTC. It translates to CSVAAGSAKNIQYF.

The chain recombines TRBV18 with TRBJ2-3; D not certain. Looked up from germline, CDR1 is KGHSH and CDR2 is LQKENI. The CDR3 totals 14 residues. The V gene lost 3 bases and the J gene lost 2 bases, with 9 bases spanning the gap. CDR3 region: CASSPAWDTDTQYF. The CDR3 nucleotides read TGTGCCAGCTCACCGGCGTGGGACACAGATACGCAGTATTTT.

This clonotype has just a few counts. The V and J genes are TRBV29-1 and TRBJ2-7, with D possibly TRBD1 on 5 matching bases. The germline V and J ends were trimmed by 4 bases and 3 bases, with 10 bases remaining between them. Germline-derived CDR1 and CDR2 are SQVTM and ANQGSEA. The CDR3 has 12 residues. The CDR3 coding sequence is TGCAGCGTTGTGCAGGGAATCTACGAGCAGTACTTC. Amino acid sequence: CSVVQGIYEQYF.

This clonotype was counted many times. This chain connects TRBV23-1 to TRBJ2-3; maybe TRBD2 (6 bases). TRBV23-1 is recorded as an ORF, its role being uncertain. V gave up 2 bases and J gave up 1 base, with 19 bases separating them. The CDR3 is made up of 18 amino acids. The CDR3 coding sequence is TGCGCCAGCAGTCAAGGTCCCACCTGTTCTAGCGGCACAGATACGCAGTATTTT. It translates to CASSQGPTCSSGTDTQYF.